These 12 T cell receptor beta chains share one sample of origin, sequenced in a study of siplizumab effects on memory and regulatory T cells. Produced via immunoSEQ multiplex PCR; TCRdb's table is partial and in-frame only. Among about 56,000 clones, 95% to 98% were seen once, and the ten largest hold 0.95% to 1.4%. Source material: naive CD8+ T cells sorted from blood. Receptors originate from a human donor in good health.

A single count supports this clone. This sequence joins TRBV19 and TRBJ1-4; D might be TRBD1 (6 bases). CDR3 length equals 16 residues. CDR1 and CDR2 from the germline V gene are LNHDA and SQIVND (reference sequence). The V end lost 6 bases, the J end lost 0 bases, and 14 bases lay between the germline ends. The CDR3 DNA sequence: TGTGCCAGTAGCCTCGGACAGTTTCCAACTAATGAAAAACTGTTTTTT. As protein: CASSLGQFPTNEKLFF.

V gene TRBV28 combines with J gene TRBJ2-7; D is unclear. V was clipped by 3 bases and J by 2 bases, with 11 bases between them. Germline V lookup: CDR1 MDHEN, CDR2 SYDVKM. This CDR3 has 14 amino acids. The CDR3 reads CASSLSPEAYEQYF. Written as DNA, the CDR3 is TGTGCCAGCAGTTTGTCTCCAGAAGCCTACGAGCAGTACTTC.

In DNA, the CDR3 is TGTGCCAGCAGCAAAGATGGCGGCCTAGCGGGAGTTTACGAGCAGTACTTC. Encoded protein: CASSKDGGLAGVYEQYF. The J gene is TRBJ2-7, the V gene TRBV21-1; the D call in the table, TRBD2, was not verified against the DNA. TRBV21-1 is a known pseudogene. This CDR3 comprises 17 residues.

CDR3 amino acids: CASRSKSSYEQYF. CDR3 bases: TGTGCCAGCAGAAGCAAGAGCTCCTACGAGCAGTACTTC. V usage is TRBV7-8 and J usage is TRBJ2-7; no clear D gene. Trimming shortened V by 6 bases and J by 0 bases, and 9 bases separated the two germline ends. The CDR3 is made up of 13 amino acids. Germline loops: CDR1 SGHVS, CDR2 FQNEAQ. Filled out from reference TRBV7-8 and TRBJ2-7, the complete variable domain reads GAGVSQSPRYKVAKRGQDVALRCDPISGHVSLFWYQQALGQGPEFLTYFQNEAQLDKSGLPSDRFFAERPEGSVSTLKIQRTQQEDSAVYLCASRSKSSYEQYFGPGTRLTVT.

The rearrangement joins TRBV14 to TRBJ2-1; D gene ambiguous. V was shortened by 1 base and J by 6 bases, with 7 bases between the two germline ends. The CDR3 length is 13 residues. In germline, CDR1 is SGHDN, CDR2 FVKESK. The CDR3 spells CASSQVVPNEQFF. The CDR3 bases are TGTGCCAGCAGCCAAGTGGTGCCCAATGAGCAGTTCTTC.

The DNA for the CDR3 is TGCAGCGTTGAAGATCCTAGCGGGAGGGTTAATGAGCAGTTCTTC. Translation: CSVEDPSGRVNEQFF. The chain recombines TRBV29-1 with TRBJ2-1; 12 bases align to TRBD2. Germline values: CDR1 SQVTM, CDR2 ANQGSEA. CDR3 length: 15 amino acids. Trimming cost V 0 bases and J 7 bases; bases outside gene matches: 4.

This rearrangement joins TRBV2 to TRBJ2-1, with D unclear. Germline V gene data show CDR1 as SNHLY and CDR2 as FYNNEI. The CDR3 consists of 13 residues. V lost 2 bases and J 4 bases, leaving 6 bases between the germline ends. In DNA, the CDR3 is TGTGCCAGCAGTGAATGGGTTTACAATGAGCAGTTCTTC. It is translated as CASSEWVYNEQFF. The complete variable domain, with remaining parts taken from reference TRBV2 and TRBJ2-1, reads EPEVTQTPSHQVTQMGQEVILRCVPISNHLYFYWYRQILGQKVEFLVSFYNNEISEKSEIFDDQFSVERPDGSNFTLKIRSTKLEDSAMYFCASSEWVYNEQFFGPGTRLTVL.

Here the CDR3 DNA reads TGTGCCAGCAGCTTAGTAGACGCCCTCAGCTCCTACGAGCAGTACTTC. This sequence encodes CASSLVDALSSYEQYF. The gene calls are TRBV7-2 and TRBJ2-7; D gene uncertain. Germline CDR1 and CDR2: SGHTA and FQGNSA. This CDR3 has 16 amino acids. Trimming shortened V by 1 base and J by 0 bases, and 13 bases separated the two germline ends. The variable domain in full, completed from reference TRBV7-2 and TRBJ2-7, reads GAGVSQSPSNKVTEKGKDVELRCDPISGHTALYWYRQSLGQGLEFLIYFQGNSAPDKSGLPSDRFSAERTGGSVSTLTIQRTQQEDSAVYLCASSLVDALSSYEQYFGPGTRLTVT.

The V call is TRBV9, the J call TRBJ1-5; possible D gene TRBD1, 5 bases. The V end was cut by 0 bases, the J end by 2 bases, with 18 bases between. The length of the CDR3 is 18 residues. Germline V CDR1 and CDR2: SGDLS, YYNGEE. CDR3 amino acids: CASSVGSGGGTGNQPQHF. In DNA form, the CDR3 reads TGTGCCAGCAGCGTAGGCTCTGGTGGGGGGACGGGCAATCAGCCCCAGCATTTT.

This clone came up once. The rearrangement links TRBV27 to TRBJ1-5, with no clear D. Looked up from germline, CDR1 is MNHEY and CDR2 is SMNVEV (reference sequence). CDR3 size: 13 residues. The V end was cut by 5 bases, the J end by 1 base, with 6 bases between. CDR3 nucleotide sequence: TGTGCCAGCAGTGACCGCAGCAATCAGCCCCAGCATTTT. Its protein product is CASSDRSNQPQHF.

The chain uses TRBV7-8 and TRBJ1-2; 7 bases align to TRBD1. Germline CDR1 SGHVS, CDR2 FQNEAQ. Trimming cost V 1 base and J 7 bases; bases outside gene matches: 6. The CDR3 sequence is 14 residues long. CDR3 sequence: CASSLVEGGSGYTF. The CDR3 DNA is TGTGCCAGCAGCTTAGTTGAAGGGGGCTCTGGCTACACCTTC.

CDR3 loop: CASSEGADSNEKLFF. The CDR3 DNA reads as TGTGCCAGCAGTGAAGGGGCAGATTCTAATGAAAAACTGTTTTTT. This chain links TRBV2 with TRBJ1-4; no reliable D call. V shed 1 base and J shed 3 bases, with 9 bases lying between them. This CDR3 is 15 amino acids long. In germline, CDR1 is SNHLY, CDR2 FYNNEI. Full variable domain (remainder filled in from reference TRBV2 and TRBJ1-4): EPEVTQTPSHQVTQMGQEVILRCVPISNHLYFYWYRQILGQKVEFLVSFYNNEISEKSEIFDDQFSVERPDGSNFTLKIRSTKLEDSAMYFCASSEGADSNEKLFFGSGTQLSVL.